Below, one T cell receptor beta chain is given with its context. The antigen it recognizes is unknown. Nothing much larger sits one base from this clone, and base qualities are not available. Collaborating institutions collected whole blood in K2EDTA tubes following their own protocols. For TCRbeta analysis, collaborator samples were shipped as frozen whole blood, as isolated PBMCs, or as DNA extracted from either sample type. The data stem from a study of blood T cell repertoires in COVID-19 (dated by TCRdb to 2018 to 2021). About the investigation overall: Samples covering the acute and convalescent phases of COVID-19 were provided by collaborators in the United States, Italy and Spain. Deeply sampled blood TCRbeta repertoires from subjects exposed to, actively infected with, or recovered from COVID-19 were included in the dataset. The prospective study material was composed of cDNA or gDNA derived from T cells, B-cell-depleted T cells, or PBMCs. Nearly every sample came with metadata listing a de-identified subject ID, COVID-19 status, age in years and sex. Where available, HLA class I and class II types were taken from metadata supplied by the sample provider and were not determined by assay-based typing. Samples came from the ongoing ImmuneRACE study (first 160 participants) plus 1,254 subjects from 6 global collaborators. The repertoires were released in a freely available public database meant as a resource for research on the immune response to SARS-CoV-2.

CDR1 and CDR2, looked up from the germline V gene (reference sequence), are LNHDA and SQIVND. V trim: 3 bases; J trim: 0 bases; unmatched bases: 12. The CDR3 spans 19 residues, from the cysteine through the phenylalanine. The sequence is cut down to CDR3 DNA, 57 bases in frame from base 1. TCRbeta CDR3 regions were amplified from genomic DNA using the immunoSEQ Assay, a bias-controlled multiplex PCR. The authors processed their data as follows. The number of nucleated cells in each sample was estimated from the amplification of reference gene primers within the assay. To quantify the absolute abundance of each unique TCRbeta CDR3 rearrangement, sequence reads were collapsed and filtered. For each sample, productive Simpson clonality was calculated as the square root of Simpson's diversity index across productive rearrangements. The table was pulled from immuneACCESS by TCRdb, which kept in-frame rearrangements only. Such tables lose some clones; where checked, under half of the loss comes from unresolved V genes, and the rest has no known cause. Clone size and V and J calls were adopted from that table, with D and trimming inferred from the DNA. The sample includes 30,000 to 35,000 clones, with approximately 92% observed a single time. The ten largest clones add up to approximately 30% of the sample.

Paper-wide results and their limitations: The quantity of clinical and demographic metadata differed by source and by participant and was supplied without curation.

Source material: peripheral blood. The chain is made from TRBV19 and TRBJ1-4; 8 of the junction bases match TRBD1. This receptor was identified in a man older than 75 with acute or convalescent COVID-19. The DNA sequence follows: TGTGCCAGTAGTATTCGAAAAGGGGACAGGCTTGCAACTAATGAAAAACTGTTTTTT. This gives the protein CASSIRKGDRLATNEKLFF.